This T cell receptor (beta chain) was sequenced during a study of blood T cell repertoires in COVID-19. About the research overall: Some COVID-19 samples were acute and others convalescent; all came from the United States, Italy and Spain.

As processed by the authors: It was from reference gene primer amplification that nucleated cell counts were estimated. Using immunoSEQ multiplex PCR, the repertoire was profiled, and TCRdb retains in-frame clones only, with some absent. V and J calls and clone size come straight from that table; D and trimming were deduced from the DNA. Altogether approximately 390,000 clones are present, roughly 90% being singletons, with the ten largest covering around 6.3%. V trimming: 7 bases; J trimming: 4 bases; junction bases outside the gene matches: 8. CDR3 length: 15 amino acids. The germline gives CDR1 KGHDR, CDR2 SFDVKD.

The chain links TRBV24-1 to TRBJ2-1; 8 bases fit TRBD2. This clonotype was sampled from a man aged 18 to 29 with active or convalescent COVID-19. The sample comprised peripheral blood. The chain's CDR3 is CATRASGSSYNEQFF. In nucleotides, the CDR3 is TGTGCCACCAGGGCCAGCGGGAGTTCGTACAATGAGCAGTTCTTC.